A single sample is the source of the 13 T cell receptor beta chains below, sequenced in a study of blood T cell repertoires in COVID-19. Profiling relied on immunoSEQ multiplex PCR, and the TCRdb table lists in-frame clones only, not all of them. The sample lists around 300,000 clones; more than 70% were seen once. Material: PBMCs or T cells enriched from blood (not recorded which). All receptors derive from a woman aged 60-70 years in a cohort exposed to, infected with or recovered from COVID-19 (not recorded which).

This clone has only a few counts. The chain joins TRBV21-1 to TRBJ1-2; the table's D call, TRBD1, was not checked against the DNA. TRBV21-1 is classified as a pseudogene. The CDR3 has 11 residues. As DNA, the CDR3 is TGTGCCAGCCAGGGGAGCTATGGCTACACCTTC. Its protein product is CASQGSYGYTF.

The J gene is TRBJ1-1, the V gene TRBV27; maybe TRBD1 (5 bases). The germline V gene encodes CDR1 MNHEY and CDR2 SMNVEV (reference sequence). The CDR3 consists of 15 residues. Trimming left V 3 bases short and J 2 bases short, with 13 bases between. The CDR3 DNA is TGTGCCAGCAGTTTCCGTAGGGGTACAAACACTGAAGCTTTCTTT. Translation: CASSFRRGTNTEAFF.

This clone was seen once. V gene TRBV5-8 combines with J gene TRBJ2-7; tentatively, D is TRBD2 (6 bases). Germline V gene sequence: CDR1 SGHTS, CDR2 YDEGEE. There are 16 residues in the CDR3. V was shortened by 1 base and J by 1 base, with 15 bases between the two germline ends. CDR3 loop: CASSLTVGGSSYEQYF. Written as DNA, the CDR3 is TGTGCCAGCAGCTTGACCGTGGGGGGTTCATCCTACGAGCAGTACTTC.

This clone was seen just once. V is TRBV28 and J is TRBJ2-7; the D gene is possibly TRBD1 (5 bases). Germline lookup yields CDR1 MDHEN and CDR2 SYDVKM. The CDR3 is 12 residues long. The ends were cut back, 8 bases at V and 3 bases at J, with 11 bases in the middle. The CDR3 DNA follows: TGTGCCAGCCAAGGGGCGGTCTACGAGCAGTACTTC. This gives the protein CASQGAVYEQYF. Using reference TRBV28 and TRBJ2-7 for the parts outside the CDR3, the full variable domain is DVKVTQSSRYLVKRTGEKVFLECVQDMDHENMFWYRQDPGLGLRLIYFSYDVKMKEKGDIPEGYSVSREKKERFSLILESASTNQTSMYLCASQGAVYEQYFGPGTRLTVT.

This clone is a singleton in its sample. V usage is TRBV5-1 and J usage is TRBJ2-5; TRBD2 aligns across 8 bases. CDR3 length: 17 amino acids. Trimming removed 4 bases from V and 0 bases from J; junction bases left unmatched: 11. Germline-derived CDR1 and CDR2 are SGHRS and YFSETQ. CDR3 region: CASSPQPNSGNQETQYF. Written as DNA, the CDR3 is TGCGCCAGCAGCCCGCAACCGAATAGCGGGAACCAAGAGACCCAGTACTTC.

This chain uses TRBV27 with TRBJ2-1, with 8 bases fitting TRBD1. With V trimmed by 5 bases and J by 2 bases, 5 bases remained unmatched. Germline loops: CDR1 MNHEY, CDR2 SMNVEV (reference sequence). The CDR3 contains 15 residues. The CDR3 DNA reads TGTGCCAGCAGTCAAGACAGGGGTCCCTACAATGAGCAGTTCTTC. Translation: CASSQDRGPYNEQFF.

The CDR3 coding sequence is TGTGCCAGCAGCTTAGCGCTAAGTACGGGAGGGCCCGGTGAGCAGTTCTTC. This gives the protein CASSLALSTGGPGEQFF. The chain carries TRBV7-8 and TRBJ2-1; TRBD2 agrees at 8 bases. CDR3 length equals 17 residues. Germline trimming cut 0 bases from V and 9 bases from J; bases unmatched to any gene: 13. Germline V lookup: CDR1 SGHVS, CDR2 FQNEAQ.

This rearrangement joins TRBV4-2 to TRBJ1-3, with D perhaps TRBD1 (5 bases). The V gene's germline CDR1 is LGHNA and CDR2 YNFKEQ. V lost 1 base and J 2 bases, leaving 9 bases between the germline ends. The CDR3 spans 15 residues. This chain's CDR3 is CASSQAQGTGNTIYF. DNA of the CDR3: TGTGCCAGCAGCCAAGCTCAGGGAACTGGAAACACCATATATTTT.

The chain couples TRBV2 to TRBJ2-3, with a tentative D call TRBD2 (6 bases). The CDR3 has 16 residues. V was trimmed by 7 bases and J by 2 bases, leaving 19 bases between them. Looked up from germline, CDR1 is SNHLY and CDR2 is FYNNEI. CDR3 DNA sequence: TGTGCCAGCACCAGGCGGGATAGCGGTTACACAGATACGCAGTATTTT. It is translated as CASTRRDSGYTDTQYF.

V usage is TRBV27 and J usage is TRBJ1-2; D not certain. Trimming removed 0 bases at V and 4 bases at J, with 6 bases between. Germline CDR1 reads MNHEY; CDR2 reads SMNVEV (reference sequence). The CDR3 loop spans 13 amino acids. CDR3 nucleotide sequence: TGTGCCAGCAGTTTATCGAGCGGCTATGGCTACACCTTC. It translates to CASSLSSGYGYTF.

The sample holds one count of this clone. V is TRBV2 and J is TRBJ1-6; 7 bases fit TRBD1. Germline V lookup: CDR1 SNHLY, CDR2 FYNNEI. V was clipped by 4 bases and J by 4 bases; unmatched bases: 4. The CDR3 is 15 residues long. The CDR3 reads CASSATGDYNSPLHF. In nucleotides, the CDR3 is TGTGCCAGCAGTGCAACAGGGGATTATAATTCACCCCTCCACTTT. The full variable domain, completed using reference TRBV2 and TRBJ1-6, is EPEVTQTPSHQVTQMGQEVILRCVPISNHLYFYWYRQILGQKVEFLVSFYNNEISEKSEIFDDQFSVERPDGSNFTLKIRSTKLEDSAMYFCASSATGDYNSPLHFGNGTRLTVT.

The rearrangement uses TRBV15 and TRBJ2-4; TRBD1 matches at 10 bases. J gave up 5 bases and V 0 bases, and 4 bases lay outside the gene matches. Germline values: CDR1 LNHNV, CDR2 YYDKDF (reference sequence). This CDR3 contains 16 residues. The CDR3 coding sequence is TGTGCCACCAGCAGAGAGGGGACAGGGGCCCAAAACATTCAGTACTTC. Translation: CATSREGTGAQNIQYF.

This clone was picked up a small number of times. This rearrangement joins TRBV27 to TRBJ1-2; 9 bases line up with TRBD1. Germline V lookup: CDR1 MNHEY, CDR2 SMNVEV (reference sequence). V lost 5 bases and J lost 7; bases outside the gene matches: 8. The CDR3 length is 14 residues. The CDR3 reads CASSNYRGRGGYTF. CDR3 in DNA: TGTGCCAGCAGTAACTACAGGGGGCGAGGTGGCTACACCTTC.